This T cell receptor beta chain emerged from a study of T cell repertoires in cytomegalovirus infection. TCRdb re-called the reads through MiXCR, storing one row per CDR3 protein. The profile shows hundreds of thousands of distinct CDR3 sequences, 17% of them singletons. V gave up 4 bases and J gave up 9 bases, with 16 bases separating them. This CDR3 is 14 amino acids long. Germline lookup yields CDR1 MGHRA and CDR2 YSYEKL. This rearrangement joins TRBV4-1 to TRBJ2-1, with TRBD1 as a possible D gene (6 bases). The sequence was obtained from a human donor in good health (CMV status not recorded). Some clones in this sample may be carry-over from other donors' samples. The specimen was PBMCs. The CDR3 DNA reads as TGCGCCAGCAGCCGCTGGGGGACAAAGACTGAGCAGTTCTTC. It translates to CASSRWGTKTEQFF.